Below are 27 T cell receptor beta chains sequenced from a single sample in a study of CD8+ T cells in alopecia areata. Treatment indicated: oral pan-JAK inhibitor, 5-10 mg twice daily. RNA was extracted and reverse transcribed into cDNA as the sequencing template. Sequencing used immunoSEQ multiplex PCR; TCRdb keeps in-frame clones, though not all of them. The table has about 64,000 clones, 46% seen once. This sample comprised CD8+ T cells sorted from blood, obtained around week 36, from a patient treated with tofacitinib. The receptor source for this set is a human donor with alopecia areata.

V usage is TRBV15 and J usage is TRBJ2-7; TRBD2 matches 11 bases. Germline CDR1 is LNHNV and CDR2 is YYDKDF (reference sequence). The CDR3 is made up of 15 amino acids. The J segment lost 6 bases and the V segment lost 3 bases, leaving 7 bases of the junction unmatched. The CDR3 coding sequence is TGTGCCACCAGCAGCCTTAGCGGGAGGGCCTTCGAGCAGTACTTC. Translating it yields CATSSLSGRAFEQYF.

This chain links TRBV12-5 with TRBJ1-1, with D tentatively TRBD1 (6 bases). The V gene lost 2 bases and the J gene lost 3 bases, with 7 bases spanning the gap. CDR3 length: 13 amino acids. Germline CDR1 reads LGHNT; CDR2 reads FRNRAP. The CDR3, as DNA: TGTGCTAGTGGTTTGCGACAGGACACTGAAGCTTTCTTT. Translated: CASGLRQDTEAFF.

The chain uses TRBV7-9 and TRBJ1-2, with TRBD1 matching 10 bases. Germline V gene lookup returns CDR1 SEHNR and CDR2 FQNEAQ (reference sequence). This CDR3 spans 14 amino acids. With V trimmed by 5 bases and J by 2 bases, 2 bases remained unmatched. CDR3 region: CASSRQGANYGYTF. CDR3 in DNA: TGTGCCAGCAGCAGACAGGGGGCAAACTATGGCTACACCTTC.

The chain recombines TRBV29-1 with TRBJ2-1; no clear D. The CDR3 has 13 residues. V lost 3 bases to trimming and J lost 4 bases, with 10 bases between them. The V gene's germline CDR1 is SQVTM and CDR2 ANQGSEA. The CDR3 loop reads CSVDQLRYNEQFF. In DNA form, the CDR3 reads TGCAGCGTTGATCAGCTTAGATACAATGAGCAGTTCTTC.

This clone was seen only a few times. The V gene is TRBV5-1, the J gene TRBJ2-1; D is possibly TRBD1 (6 bases). Trimming cost V 7 bases and J 8 bases, with 10 bases left between them. Per germline, CDR1 SGHRS and CDR2 YFSETQ. This CDR3 is 11 amino acids long. In DNA, the CDR3 is TGCGCCAGCGGGGGCGGAGATGAGCAGTTCTTC. It encodes CASGGGDEQFF.

CDR3 amino acids: CSVALGDTEAFF. DNA of the CDR3: TGCAGCGTTGCTCTCGGGGACACTGAAGCTTTCTTT. The chain has TRBV29-1 and TRBJ1-1; D is undetermined. CDR1 is SQVTM, CDR2 ANQGSEA, per germline. Trimming cost V 4 bases and J 3 bases, with 9 bases left between them. The CDR3 loop spans 12 amino acids.

The chain combines TRBV6-6 with TRBJ2-3, with D perhaps matching TRBD2 (6 bases). Trimming cost V 8 bases and J 6 bases, with 12 bases left between them. Germline loops: CDR1 MNHNY, CDR2 SVGAGI (reference sequence). The CDR3 length is 12 residues. CDR3 nucleotide sequence: TGTGCCAGCTTGGAGGGGCGGGATACGCAGTATTTT. Translating it yields CASLEGRDTQYF.

This clone has a handful of counts. The chain is built from TRBV29-1 and TRBJ2-2; possibly TRBD1 for D (5 bases). V was clipped by 1 base and J by 1 base, with 7 bases between them. Per germline, CDR1 SQVTM and CDR2 ANQGSEA. This CDR3 is built from 14 residues. The CDR3 here is CSVEGGKNTGELFF. CDR3 coding DNA: TGCAGCGTTGAAGGGGGCAAGAACACCGGGGAGCTGTTTTTT.

CDR3 sequence reads: CASSEAGGQETQYF. The CDR3 nucleotides are TGTGCCAGCAGTGAAGCCGGTGGTCAAGAGACCCAGTACTTC. The chain joins TRBV2 to TRBJ2-5; D not certain. Germline CDR1 is SNHLY and CDR2 is FYNNEI. V gave up 0 bases and J gave up 2 bases, with 7 bases separating them. The CDR3 consists of 14 residues.

The chain carries TRBV29-1 and TRBJ2-1; D perhaps matches TRBD1 (5 bases). The germline V gene has CDR1 SQVTM and CDR2 ANQGSEA. CDR3 length: 16 residues. V was cut by 5 bases and J by 7 bases, with 24 bases left in between. The CDR3 nucleotides are TGCAGCGTTCCCGCACCGGGCCAAGGGGTGATAAATGAGCAGTTCTTC. The encoded protein is CSVPAPGQGVINEQFF.

The table lists this clone with a count of one. The chain is built from TRBV7-9 and TRBJ2-5, with D possibly being TRBD2 (6 bases). The CDR3 consists of 15 residues. Trimming shortened V by 5 bases and J by 5 bases, and 18 bases separated the two germline ends. The germline V gene encodes CDR1 SEHNR and CDR2 FQNEAQ (reference sequence). The CDR3 DNA sequence: TGTGCCAGCAGCCCTCCGGGCGTGGAGGGGGAGACCCAGTACTTC. It codes for CASSPPGVEGETQYF.

This clone was detected only a few times. The rearrangement uses TRBV29-1 and TRBJ2-7; D is unclear. This CDR3 region has 10 residues. V lost 4 bases, J lost 6 bases, and 7 bases lay in between. Germline-derived CDR1 and CDR2 are SQVTM and ANQGSEA. CDR3 amino acids: CSVAIPEQYF. As DNA, the CDR3 is TGCAGCGTTGCTATTCCCGAGCAGTACTTC.

The gene calls are TRBV29-1 and TRBJ2-1; the D is unclear. The germline CDR1 and CDR2 sequences are SQVTM and ANQGSEA. Trimming shortened V by 4 bases and J by 7 bases, and 11 bases separated the two germline ends. The CDR3 has 12 residues. CDR3 in DNA: TGCAGCGTTGGTAACTCCATGAATGAGCAGTTCTTC. Encoded protein: CSVGNSMNEQFF.

This clone was detected only a few times. A junction end diverges from the germline sequence, so it may reflect a read error. The J gene is TRBJ2-7, the V gene TRBV25-1, with D unresolved. The CDR3 contains 14 residues. Germline V gene lookup returns CDR1 MGHDK and CDR2 SYGVNS. DNA of the CDR3: TGTGCCAGCAGTGAGATATTGGTCTCCTACGGGCAGTACTTC. This gives the protein CASSEILVSYGQYF.

The rearrangement joins TRBV19 to TRBJ2-1; D remains unclear. The V gene's germline CDR1 is LNHDA and CDR2 SQIVND (reference sequence). Deletions cut 6 bases from V and 2 bases from J, with 5 bases between. This CDR3 has 12 amino acids. Here the CDR3 DNA reads TGTGCCAGTAGCCCGGCCTACAATGAGCAGTTCTTC. This encodes CASSPAYNEQFF.

This clone was detected a few times. The genes are TRBV9 and TRBJ2-5; a weak D match, TRBD1 (6 bases). Trimming took off 6 bases at V and 7 bases at J, with 22 bases between the two ends. CDR1 and CDR2 (germline): SGDLS, YYNGEE. This CDR3 is 15 amino acids long. The CDR3 here is CASILRQEPKATQYF. DNA for the CDR3: TGTGCCAGCATCCTAAGACAGGAGCCTAAGGCGACCCAGTACTTC.

The V call is TRBV9, the J call TRBJ2-4; 7 nucleotides align to TRBD2. The V segment lost 7 bases and the J segment 7 bases; nucleotides outside the gene matches: 11. The CDR3 covers 14 residues. Germline V gene sequence: CDR1 SGDLS, CDR2 YYNGEE. The CDR3 sequence: CASSLGGRQNIQYF. CDR3 nucleotide sequence: TGTGCCAGCTCTCTAGGCGGGAGACAGAACATTCAGTACTTC.

This clone has just one count. The rearrangement uses TRBV5-4 and TRBJ1-2; maybe TRBD1 (6 bases). V was cut by 0 bases and J by 3 bases, with 9 bases left in between. The germline CDR1 and CDR2 sequences are SGHNT and YYREEE (reference sequence). This CDR3 is 14 amino acids long. The CDR3 sequence is CASSLATGYYGYTF. The CDR3 coding sequence is TGTGCCAGCAGCTTGGCCACAGGGTACTATGGCTACACCTTC.

This sequence joins TRBV2 and TRBJ2-7; the D gene is possibly TRBD1 (5 bases). Germline lookup yields CDR1 SNHLY and CDR2 FYNNEI. V lost 5 bases to trimming and J lost 0 bases, with 14 bases between them. The CDR3 runs 15 residues. The CDR3 spells CASSPGPAVSYEQYF. CDR3 DNA: TGTGCCAGCAGTCCAGGGCCCGCCGTCTCCTACGAGCAGTACTTC. Drawing the rest from reference TRBV2 and TRBJ2-7, the complete variable domain is EPEVTQTPSHQVTQMGQEVILRCVPISNHLYFYWYRQILGQKVEFLVSFYNNEISEKSEIFDDQFSVERPDGSNFTLKIRSTKLEDSAMYFCASSPGPAVSYEQYFGPGTRLTVT.

This clone occurred a few times. The chain uses TRBV19 and TRBJ1-3; D might be TRBD1 (6 bases). Looked up from germline, CDR1 is LNHDA and CDR2 is SQIVND (reference sequence). Trimming shortened V by 7 bases and J by 7 bases, and 17 bases separated the two germline ends. This CDR3 spans 14 amino acids. CDR3 sequence reads: CASNPKDSRNTIYF. The CDR3 bases are TGTGCCAGTAATCCGAAGGACAGTCGGAACACCATATATTTT.

The chain combines TRBV9 with TRBJ2-2; D uncertain. The CDR3 spans 15 residues. Looked up from germline, CDR1 is SGDLS and CDR2 is YYNGEE. Between the trimmed V and J ends, which lost 3 bases and 7 bases, there was a span of 16 bases. In nucleotides, the CDR3 is TGTGCCAGCAGCGCAGGCATGGGGTACGGCGGGGAGCTGTTTTTT. Its translation is CASSAGMGYGGELFF.

The chain recombines TRBV2 with TRBJ1-1; D unresolved. The germline CDR1 and CDR2 sequences are SNHLY and FYNNEI. The CDR3 totals 12 residues. V lost 8 bases to trimming and J lost 4 bases, with 11 bases between them. CDR3 protein: CASWFQRTEAFF. CDR3 sequence (DNA): TGTGCCAGCTGGTTCCAGCGCACTGAAGCTTTCTTT.

The chain carries TRBV30 and TRBJ2-2; a weak D match, TRBD1 (6 bases). The CDR3 is 14 residues long. The V gene's germline CDR1 is GTSNPN and CDR2 SVGIG (reference sequence). Trimming shortened V by 4 bases and J by 5 bases, and 14 bases separated the two germline ends. The CDR3 sequence is CAWTNRAGTGELFF. In DNA, the CDR3 is TGTGCCTGGACAAACAGGGCAGGAACCGGGGAGCTGTTTTTT. Supplemented by reference TRBV30 and TRBJ2-2, the full variable domain reads SQTIHQWPATLVQPVGSPLSLECTVEGTSNPNLYWYRQAAGRGLQLLFYSVGIGQISSEVPQNLSASRPQDRQFILSSKKLLLSDSGFYLCAWTNRAGTGELFFGEGSRLTVL.

This clone has just a few counts. The chain has TRBV25-1 and TRBJ2-1; 8 bases align to TRBD2. The junction had 8 bases not matched to a gene; V was cut back by 6 bases and J by 7 bases. The V gene's germline CDR1 is MGHDK and CDR2 SYGVNS. The CDR3 spans 14 residues. The CDR3 DNA is TGTGCCAGCAGAAGCCTCGGGGGGGGGAATGAGCAGTTCTTC. This gives the protein CASRSLGGGNEQFF.

This chain links TRBV7-9 with TRBJ2-7; maybe TRBD2 (5 bases). Germline CDR1 reads SEHNR; CDR2 reads FQNEAQ (reference sequence). The CDR3 consists of 15 residues. Trimming took 7 bases from V and 6 from J, leaving 22 bases between them. CDR3 sequence (DNA): TGTGCCAGCACCCCCGGGAAGGGTTGGATGATCGAGCAGTACTTC. This sequence encodes CASTPGKGWMIEQYF.

This chain links TRBV27 with TRBJ2-1; 7 bases align to TRBD1. Germline trimming cut 0 bases from V and 8 bases from J; bases unmatched to any gene: 7. CDR1 and CDR2 from the germline V gene are MNHEY and SMNVEV (reference sequence). The CDR3 consists of 15 residues. In DNA, the CDR3 is TGTGCCAGCAGTTTATCTGGCAGGGGGAGTCATGAGCAGTTCTTC. Translated: CASSLSGRGSHEQFF.

This clone was counted a few times. The chain has TRBV30 and TRBJ2-7; D is perhaps TRBD1 (6 bases). Trimming stripped 1 base from V and 1 base from J, with 8 bases between. The CDR3 spans 13 residues. From germline, CDR1 is GTSNPN and CDR2 SVGIG (reference sequence). Written as DNA, the CDR3 is TGTGCCTGGAGTGCGGGACAATCCTACGAGCAGTACTTC. Translated: CAWSAGQSYEQYF.